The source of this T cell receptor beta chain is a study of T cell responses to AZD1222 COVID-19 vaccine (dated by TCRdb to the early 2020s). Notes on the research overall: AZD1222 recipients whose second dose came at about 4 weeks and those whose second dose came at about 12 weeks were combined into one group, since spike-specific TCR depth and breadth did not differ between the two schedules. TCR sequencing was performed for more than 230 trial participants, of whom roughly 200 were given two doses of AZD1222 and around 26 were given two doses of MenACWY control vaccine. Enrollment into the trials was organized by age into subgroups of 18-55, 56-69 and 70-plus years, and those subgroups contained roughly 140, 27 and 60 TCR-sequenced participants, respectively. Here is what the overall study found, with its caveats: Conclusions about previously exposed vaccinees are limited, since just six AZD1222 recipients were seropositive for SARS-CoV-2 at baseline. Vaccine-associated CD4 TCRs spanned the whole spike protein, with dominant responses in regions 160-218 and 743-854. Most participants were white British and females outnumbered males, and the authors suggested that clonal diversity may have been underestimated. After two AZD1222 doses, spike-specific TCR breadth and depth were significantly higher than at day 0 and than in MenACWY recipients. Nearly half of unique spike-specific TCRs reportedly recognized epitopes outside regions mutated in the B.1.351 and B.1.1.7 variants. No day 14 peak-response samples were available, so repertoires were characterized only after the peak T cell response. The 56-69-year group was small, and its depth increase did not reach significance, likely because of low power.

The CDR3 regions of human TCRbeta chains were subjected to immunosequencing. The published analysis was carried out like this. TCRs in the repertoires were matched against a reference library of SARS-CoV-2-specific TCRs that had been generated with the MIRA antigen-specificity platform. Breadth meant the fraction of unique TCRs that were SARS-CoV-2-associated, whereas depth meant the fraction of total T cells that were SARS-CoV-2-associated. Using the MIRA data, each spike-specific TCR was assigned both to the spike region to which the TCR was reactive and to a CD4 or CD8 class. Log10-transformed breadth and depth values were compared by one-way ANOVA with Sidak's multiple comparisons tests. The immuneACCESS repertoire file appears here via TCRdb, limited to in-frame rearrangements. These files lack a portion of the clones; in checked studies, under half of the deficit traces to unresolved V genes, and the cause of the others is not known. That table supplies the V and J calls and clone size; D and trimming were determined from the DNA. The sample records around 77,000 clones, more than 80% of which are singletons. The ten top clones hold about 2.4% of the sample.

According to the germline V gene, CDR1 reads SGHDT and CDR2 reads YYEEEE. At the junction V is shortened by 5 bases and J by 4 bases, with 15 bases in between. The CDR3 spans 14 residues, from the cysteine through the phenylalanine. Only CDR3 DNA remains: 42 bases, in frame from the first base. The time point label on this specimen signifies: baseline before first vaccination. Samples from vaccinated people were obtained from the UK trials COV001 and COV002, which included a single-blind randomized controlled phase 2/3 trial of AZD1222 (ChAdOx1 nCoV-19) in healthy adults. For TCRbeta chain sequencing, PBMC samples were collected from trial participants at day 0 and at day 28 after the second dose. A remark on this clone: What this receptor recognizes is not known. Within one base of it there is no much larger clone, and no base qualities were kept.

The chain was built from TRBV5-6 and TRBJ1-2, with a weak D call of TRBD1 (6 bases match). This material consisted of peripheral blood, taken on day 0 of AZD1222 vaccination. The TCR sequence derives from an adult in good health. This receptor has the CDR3 CASSYLQGAYGYTF. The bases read TGTGCCAGCAGTTACCTACAGGGCGCCTATGGCTACACCTTC. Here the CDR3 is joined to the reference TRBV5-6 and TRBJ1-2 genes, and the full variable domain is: DAGVTQSPTHLIKTRGQQVTLRCSPKSGHDTVSWYQQALGQGPQFIFQYYEEEERQRGNFPDRFSGHQFPNYSSELNVNALLLGDSALYLCASSYLQGAYGYTFGSGTRLTVV.